The 21 T cell receptor beta chains below all came from one sample that was sequenced in a study of T cell repertoires in cytomegalovirus infection. TCRdb re-derived calls from the reads in MiXCR, one entry per CDR3 protein. The sample includes about 770,000 distinct CDR3 sequences, around 29% of them seen just once. For these TCRs, the target antigens are not known. Sequences were derived from cultured CD8+ T cells from PBMCs, sampled from culture after CMV antigen stimulation. The receptor set was obtained from a human donor in good health (CMV status not recorded). Some clones in this sample may be carry-over from other donors' samples.

This clonotype was recorded a few times. The chain uses TRBV4-3 and TRBJ1-6, with TRBD1 matching 9 bases. J was trimmed by 6 bases and V by 1 base; bases with no gene match: 19. The germline gives CDR1 LGHNA, CDR2 YSLEER. CDR3 length: 21 amino acids. The CDR3 sequence: CASSQGELRTGVFKTNSPLHF. The CDR3 DNA reads as TGCGCCAGCAGCCAAGGGGAGCTTAGGACAGGGGTTTTCAAGACTAATTCACCCCTCCACTTT.

This chain connects TRBV4-1 to TRBJ2-5; weak D call: TRBD2 (5 bases). The CDR3 has 14 amino acids. Germline V gene sequence: CDR1 MGHRA, CDR2 YSYEKL. Trimming pared 4 bases from V and 7 bases from J, leaving 16 bases between. The CDR3 reads CASSPPSGIGTQYF. In nucleotides, the CDR3 is TGCGCCAGCAGCCCCCCGTCGGGGATTGGGACCCAGTACTTC.

This clonotype was observed many times. The chain is built from TRBV7-8 and TRBJ2-4, with 11 bases lining up with TRBD2. The CDR3 totals 21 residues. CDR1 is SGHVS, CDR2 FQNEAQ, per germline. Germline trimming cut 1 base from V and 3 bases from J; bases unmatched to any gene: 17. The CDR3 is CASSLVIAGGPGIMGKNIQYF. CDR3 nucleotides: TGTGCCAGCAGCTTAGTAATAGCGGGGGGGCCTGGTATTATGGGCAAAAACATTCAGTACTTC.

V is TRBV12-3 or TRBV12-4 and J is TRBJ2-1; 8 bases are shared with TRBD1. The junction had 17 bases not matched to a gene; V was cut back by 3 bases and J by 4 bases. This CDR3 is 19 amino acids long. CDR3 DNA: TGTGCCAGCAGTTTCTGGACAGGGAGCAGGCTTCCCCGTTACAATGAGCAGTTCTTC. The encoded protein is CASSFWTGSRLPRYNEQFF.

For this clonotype: An end of the junction differs from the germline gene, which may be a read error. This chain joins TRBV5-1 and TRBJ2-1; D gene unclear. Germline V gene sequence: CDR1 SGHRS, CDR2 YFSETQ. The CDR3 length is 11 residues. CDR3 amino acids: CASSLAQERVF. The DNA for the CDR3 is TGCGCCAGCAGCTTGGCCCAGGAGAGAGTCTTC.

This clonotype was detected a few times. This rearrangement joins TRBV28 to TRBJ2-1; 12 bases match TRBD1. CDR1 MDHEN and CDR2 SYDVKM come from the germline V gene. The J segment lost 7 bases and the V segment lost 6 bases, leaving 10 bases of the junction unmatched. The CDR3 spans 16 residues. CDR3 nucleotides: TGTGCCAGCAGCCCCACCGGGACAGGGGGCCGTAATGAGCAGTTCTTC. Translating it yields CASSPTGTGGRNEQFF.

This clonotype was observed a handful of times. This chain uses TRBV20-1 with TRBJ2-4; D gene ambiguous. Trimming took 0 bases from V and 0 from J, leaving 9 bases between them. Germline CDR1 DFQATT, CDR2 SNEGSKA (reference sequence). CDR3 size: 15 residues. CDR3 coding DNA: TGCAGTGCTAGAGATCGTCCGGTAGCCAAAAACATTCAGTACTTC. Translating gives CSARDRPVAKNIQYF.

CDR3 amino acids: CASTSGKGSNSPLHF. The CDR3 DNA reads as TGTGCCAGTACCTCGGGGAAGGGGTCGAATTCACCCCTCCACTTT. The chain employs TRBV19 and TRBJ1-6; D perhaps matches TRBD1 (5 bases). The CDR3 has 15 residues. V was trimmed by 7 bases and J by 7 bases, leaving 17 bases between them. Germline CDR1 LNHDA, CDR2 SQIVND (reference sequence).

The rearrangement uses TRBV5-6 and TRBJ2-7, with D possibly TRBD1 on 6 matching bases. The CDR3 covers 14 residues. V was shortened by 4 bases and J by 2 bases, with 13 bases between the two germline ends. The germline V gene encodes CDR1 SGHDT and CDR2 YYEEEE. The CDR3 loop reads CASSGTDRTYEQYV. The CDR3 DNA sequence: TGTGCCAGCAGCGGAACAGACAGGACCTACGAGCAGTACGTC.

J is TRBJ2-7 and V is TRBV11-2; D uncertain. Germline CDR1 reads SGHAT; CDR2 reads FQNNGV. V was pared by 5 bases and J by 0 bases, with 14 bases between. The CDR3 contains 15 residues. In nucleotides, the CDR3 is TGTGCCAGCAGCCGAGGACCGGAAAGCTCCTACGAGCAGTACGTC. It yields the protein CASSRGPESSYEQYV.

The table lists this clonotype with a few counts. The CDR3 region is CASSQDVVRGTEAFF. CDR3 coding DNA: TGCGCCAGCAGCCAAGATGTGGTTCGGGGAACTGAAGCTTTCTTT. This chain joins TRBV4-1 and TRBJ1-1; D gene unclear. Trimming took off 0 bases at V and 5 bases at J, with 13 bases between the two ends. This CDR3 spans 15 amino acids. Germline V CDR1 and CDR2: MGHRA, YSYEKL.

This sequence joins TRBV11-2 and TRBJ2-1; TRBD1 matches 8 bases. The length of the CDR3 is 17 residues. Germline-derived CDR1 and CDR2 are SGHAT and FQNNGV. V shed 0 bases and J 0 bases; nucleotides not matched to a gene: 4. The CDR3 is CASSLDKTGVSYNEQFF. In DNA, the CDR3 is TGTGCCAGCAGCTTAGATAAGACAGGGGTCTCCTACAATGAGCAGTTCTTC.

The V call is TRBV9, the J call TRBJ2-5; D is tentatively TRBD1 or TRBD2 (5 bases each). CDR1 is SGDLS, CDR2 YYNGEE, per germline. The CDR3 has 17 amino acids. V was trimmed by 0 bases and J by 4 bases, leaving 19 bases between them. As DNA, the CDR3 is TGTGCCAGCAGCGTAGTGGGTTGGACTCCTAGGGGAGAGACCCAGTACTTC. This encodes CASSVVGWTPRGETQYF.

This clonotype was picked up a small number of times. V usage is TRBV19 and J usage is TRBJ2-1; 7 bases agree with TRBD1. The V gene's germline CDR1 is LNHDA and CDR2 SQIVND (reference sequence). The CDR3 is 16 amino acids. The trim removed 6 bases at V and 5 bases at J, leaving 13 bases unmatched. CDR3 sequence reads: CASRGGPGQPDNEQFF. The CDR3 DNA reads as TGTGCCAGTAGAGGGGGACCGGGACAGCCGGACAATGAGCAGTTCTTC.

The sample holds a few counts of this clonotype. The chain combines TRBV14 with TRBJ2-1; 8 positions match TRBD2. Germline CDR1 reads SGHDN; CDR2 reads FVKESK. CDR3 length: 16 residues. Trimming took 1 base from V and 0 from J; bases not matched to a gene: 2. CDR3 residues: CASSQVGGASYNEQFF. The CDR3, as DNA: TGTGCCAGCAGCCAAGTCGGGGGGGCCTCCTACAATGAGCAGTTCTTC.

This chain links TRBV7-2 with TRBJ2-6, with D perhaps TRBD1 (5 bases). This CDR3 comprises 17 residues. Trimming shortened V by 4 bases and J by 0 bases, and 13 bases separated the two germline ends. Germline V lookup: CDR1 SGHTA, CDR2 FQGNSA. The CDR3 DNA follows: TGTGCCAGCAGCTCCCCCACCGACAGCTCTGGGGCCAACGTCCTGACTTTC. This encodes CASSSPTDSSGANVLTF.

The chain combines TRBV12-3 or TRBV12-4 with TRBJ2-2; perhaps TRBD1 as D (5 bases). The CDR3 loop spans 14 amino acids. V lost 5 bases, J lost 6 bases, and 13 bases lay in between. The CDR3 loop reads CASSPEGAAGELFF. In DNA, the CDR3 is TGTGCCAGCAGTCCCGAAGGGGCCGCCGGGGAGCTGTTTTTT.

This chain connects TRBV6-6 to TRBJ2-7; no definite D call. The V end was cut by 7 bases, the J end by 4 bases, with 14 bases between. The CDR3 consists of 13 residues. Germline V gene lookup returns CDR1 MNHNY and CDR2 SVGAGI (reference sequence). CDR3 DNA sequence: TGTGCCAGCACCCCGAATACCTTTTACGAGCAGTACTTC. Protein sequence: CASTPNTFYEQYF.

This clonotype has just a few counts. CDR3 loop: CASGYPTGLSYNEQFF. The DNA of the CDR3 is TGTGCCAGCGGTTATCCGACAGGCCTATCCTACAATGAGCAGTTCTTC. The V gene is TRBV9, the J gene TRBJ2-1; D perhaps matches TRBD1 (6 bases). The germline CDR1 and CDR2 sequences are SGDLS and YYNGEE. V was shortened by 7 bases and J by 1 base, with 18 bases between the two germline ends. This CDR3 is 16 amino acids long.

The chain is built from TRBV7-9 and TRBJ2-2; no firm D call. V was trimmed by 5 bases and J by 3 bases, leaving 7 bases between them. The length of the CDR3 is 13 residues. Germline values: CDR1 SEHNR, CDR2 FQNEAQ (reference sequence). The CDR3 loop is CASSPDDTGELFF. Here the CDR3 DNA reads TGTGCCAGCAGCCCGGACGACACCGGGGAGCTGTTTTTT.

The V and J genes are TRBV10-3 and TRBJ1-3, with 7 bases lining up with TRBD1. This CDR3 region has 15 residues. Germline V CDR1 and CDR2: ENHRY, SYGVKD. V lost 2 bases, J lost 6 bases, and 7 bases stayed unmatched. CDR3 residues: CAISERQGSENTIYF. The CDR3 nucleotides are TGTGCCATCAGTGAGAGACAGGGTTCGGAAAACACCATATATTTT.